This T cell receptor beta chain was captured by sequencing in a study of T cells after yellow fever vaccination. There are a few counts of this clonotype. Its antigen is as yet unknown. Germline lookup yields CDR1 SGDLS and CDR2 YYNGEE. Between the trimmed V and J ends, which lost 3 bases and 0 bases, there was a span of 13 bases. CDR3 length: 17 residues. Overall study findings and caveats: It was the secondary response that reached its peak faster, day 5 versus 15, but it was weaker. CD4 and CD8 compartments shared a small share of clonotypes, likely from convergent recombination. Detected again after the booster were most primary-vaccination clones, at 96% CD4 and approximately 90% CD8.

Template switching with 5'RACE generated the TCR cDNA and added a universal primer site and UMIs. Using its own MiXCR run on the 5' RACE reads, TCRdb lists one record per CDR3 protein. Of 500,000 to 550,000 distinct CDR3 sequences listed, 21% are singletons. This clonotype originated in a man aged 18 to 30 who received the YFV17D yellow fever vaccine. The rearrangement uses TRBV9 and TRBJ1-6, with unresolved D. This specimen was PBMCs, taken approximately 22 days after the first yellow fever vaccination. The DNA of the CDR3 is TGTGCCAGCAGCGGAAAAAAAGGTAGCTCCTATAATTCACCCCTCCACTTT. Protein product: CASSGKKGSSYNSPLHF.